These 19 T cell receptor beta chains came from one sample sequenced in a study of blood T cell repertoires in COVID-19. The protocol was immunoSEQ multiplex PCR, while the TCRdb copy is restricted to in-frame clones and leaves out a portion. The table records 67,000 or so clones, just under 85% of them present only once. Sequences were obtained from peripheral blood. These receptors all stem from a man aged 70-80 years with acute or convalescent COVID-19.

This sequence joins TRBV28 and TRBJ1-1, with 8 bases aligning to TRBD1. Germline CDR1 reads MDHEN; CDR2 reads SYDVKM. V lost 7 bases and J lost 3; bases outside the gene matches: 7. This CDR3 spans 14 amino acids. CDR3 sequence: CASIQQGGYTEAFF. In DNA form, the CDR3 reads TGTGCCAGCATCCAACAGGGGGGGTACACTGAAGCTTTCTTT. The full variable domain, with the rest looked up from reference TRBV28 and TRBJ1-1, is DVKVTQSSRYLVKRTGEKVFLECVQDMDHENMFWYRQDPGLGLRLIYFSYDVKMKEKGDIPEGYSVSREKKERFSLILESASTNQTSMYLCASIQQGGYTEAFFGQGTRLTVV.

V gene TRBV11-3 combines with J gene TRBJ2-7; 8 bases line up with TRBD2. CDR1 is SGHNT, CDR2 YENEEA, per germline. The CDR3 runs 14 residues. J was trimmed by 2 bases and V by 5 bases; bases with no gene match: 5. Written as DNA, the CDR3 is TGTGCCAGCAGCCCTACTAGCGGTGCCTACGAGCAGTACTTC. It yields the protein CASSPTSGAYEQYF.

The chain links TRBV18 to TRBJ2-7, with TRBD1 matching over 8 bases. CDR3 length: 13 amino acids. Trimming cost V 6 bases and J 6 bases; bases outside gene matches: 7. The germline V gene encodes CDR1 KGHSH and CDR2 LQKENI. CDR3 loop: CASSEDREGEQYF. CDR3 coding DNA: TGTGCCAGCTCGGAGGACAGGGAAGGCGAGCAGTACTTC.

This clone has more than one count but fewer than ten. The chain recombines TRBV6-5 with TRBJ2-1, with 9 bases matching TRBD2. The germline CDR1 and CDR2 sequences are MNHEY and SVGAGI. The CDR3 extends over 13 amino acids. V dropped 6 bases and J dropped 7; count of bases not matched to a gene: 4. The CDR3 bases are TGTGCCAGCAGGCCTAGCGGGGAAAATGAGCAGTTCTTC. This codes for CASRPSGENEQFF.

J is TRBJ1-2 and V is TRBV6-6; 11 bases align to TRBD1. V lost 2 bases and J lost 8; bases outside the gene matches: 4. In germline, CDR1 is MNHNY, CDR2 SVGAGI (reference sequence). The CDR3 consists of 14 residues. The chain's CDR3 is CASSYQDRGLGYTF. The CDR3 DNA reads as TGTGCCAGCAGTTACCAGGACAGGGGGCTCGGCTACACCTTC.

This sequence joins TRBV5-1 and TRBJ1-2; TRBD1 aligns across 9 bases. Per germline, CDR1 SGHRS and CDR2 YFSETQ. Germline trimming cut 2 bases from V and 8 bases from J; bases unmatched to any gene: 7. The CDR3 length is 14 residues. The CDR3 sequence is CASSFPQGAGGYTF. DNA of the CDR3: TGCGCCAGCAGCTTTCCACAGGGGGCGGGAGGCTACACCTTC. Variable domain in full (rest from reference TRBV5-1 and TRBJ1-2): KAGVTQTPRYLIKTRGQQVTLSCSPISGHRSVSWYQQTPGQGLQFLFEYFSETQRNKGNFPGRFSGRQFSNSRSEMNVSTLELGDSALYLCASSFPQGAGGYTFGSGTRLTVV.

As DNA, the CDR3 is TGCGCCAGCAGCTTGGTTCCAAACCAAGAGACCCAGTACTTC. Its translation is CASSLVPNQETQYF. J is TRBJ2-5 and V is TRBV5-1, with no clear D. CDR3 length: 14 residues. Germline V gene lookup returns CDR1 SGHRS and CDR2 YFSETQ. Trimming pared 0 bases from V and 0 bases from J, leaving 6 bases between.

The chain couples TRBV5-5 to TRBJ2-1; D perhaps matches TRBD2 (6 bases). Deletions cut 4 bases from V and 6 bases from J, with 17 bases between. The CDR3 contains 15 residues. Germline CDR1 SGHKS, CDR2 YYEKEE (reference sequence). The CDR3 region has the DNA TGTGCCAGCAGCCCGTCCCGGTTAGCGGCCAATGAGCAGTTCTTC. It is translated as CASSPSRLAANEQFF.

This clone was recorded only once. The rearrangement uses TRBV4-1 and TRBJ2-3; tentatively, D is TRBD1 (6 bases). This CDR3 is 15 amino acids long. Trimming pared 4 bases from V and 0 bases from J, leaving 11 bases between. The germline CDR1 and CDR2 sequences are MGHRA and YSYEKL. CDR3 protein: CASSPGTQSTDTQYF. The CDR3 nucleotides are TGCGCCAGCAGCCCCGGGACACAGAGCACAGATACGCAGTATTTT.

The chain carries TRBV7-2 and TRBJ1-6; TRBD1 might be the D (6 bases). V lost 0 bases and J 8 bases, leaving 11 bases between the germline ends. The CDR3 consists of 15 residues. Per germline, CDR1 SGHTA and CDR2 FQGNSA. This CDR3 reads CASSLAWQGHSPLHF. CDR3 DNA sequence: TGTGCCAGCAGCTTAGCTTGGCAGGGGCATTCACCCCTCCACTTT.

Comments on this clone: This specimen includes other DNA sequences encoding the same CDR3. The gene calls are TRBV7-3 and TRBJ1-1; 8 positions match TRBD1. This CDR3 has 15 residues. The junction had 3 bases not matched to a gene; V was cut back by 2 bases and J by 1 base. The germline V gene has CDR1 SGHTA and CDR2 FQGTGA. The CDR3 DNA is TGTGCCAGCAGCTTAGGGGGGACAGGGAACACTGAAGCTTTCTTT. Its translation is CASSLGGTGNTEAFF.

This sequence joins TRBV7-9 and TRBJ2-7; no clear D. With 4 bases removed from V and 2 bases from J, the gap between germline ends came to 6 bases. Germline loops: CDR1 SEHNR, CDR2 FQNEAQ (reference sequence). This CDR3 is 12 amino acids long. Written as DNA, the CDR3 is TGTGCCAGCAGCTACAACCCCTACGAGCAGTACTTC. Translation: CASSYNPYEQYF.

The sample holds one count of this clone. The rearrangement joins TRBV18 to TRBJ2-3; D may be TRBD1 (8 bases). V was shortened by 3 bases and J by 3 bases, with 16 bases between the two germline ends. This CDR3 has 16 amino acids. Germline CDR1 KGHSH, CDR2 LQKENI. The CDR3 sequence is CASSPGQGGRTDTQYF. The DNA of the CDR3 is TGTGCCAGCTCACCTGGACAGGGAGGGAGAACAGATACGCAGTATTTT. Complete variable domain (other parts from reference TRBV18 and TRBJ2-3): NAGVMQNPRHLVRRRGQEARLRCSPMKGHSHVYWYRQLPEEGLKFMVYLQKENIIDESGMPKERFSAEFPKEGPSILRIQQVVRGDSAAYFCASSPGQGGRTDTQYFGPGTRLTVL.

In its sample, this clone was seen a few times. The rearrangement uses TRBV19 and TRBJ1-5, with D possibly TRBD1 on 6 matching bases. Germline lookup yields CDR1 LNHDA and CDR2 SQIVND (reference sequence). The CDR3 runs 15 residues. Trimming cost V 4 bases and J 0 bases, with 10 bases left between them. CDR3 sequence reads: CASSTGTYSNQPQHF. The DNA of the CDR3 is TGTGCCAGTAGTACAGGGACATATAGCAATCAGCCCCAGCATTTT. The full variable domain, its missing parts supplied by reference TRBV19 and TRBJ1-5, is DGGITQSPKYLFRKEGQNVTLSCEQNLNHDAMYWYRQDPGQGLRLIYYSQIVNDFQKGDIAEGYSVSREKKESFPLTVTSAQKNPTAFYLCASSTGTYSNQPQHFGDGTRLSIL.

The rearrangement links TRBV18 to TRBJ2-7; 7 bases fit TRBD2. This CDR3 is 15 amino acids long. Germline CDR1 reads KGHSH; CDR2 reads LQKENI. Trimming at V came to 3 bases and at J to 4 bases, leaving 9 bases not matched to a gene. The CDR3: CASSPSGGSTYEQYF. The CDR3, as DNA: TGTGCCAGCTCACCGTCGGGCGGGAGCACGTACGAGCAGTACTTC. The whole variable domain, filled in from reference TRBV18 and TRBJ2-7, reads NAGVMQNPRHLVRRRGQEARLRCSPMKGHSHVYWYRQLPEEGLKFMVYLQKENIIDESGMPKERFSAEFPKEGPSILRIQQVVRGDSAAYFCASSPSGGSTYEQYFGPGTRLTVT.

CDR3 sequence (DNA): TGTGCCAGCAGCTCTTCGACAGTCCAAGATCAGCCCCAGCATTTT. It specifies CASSSSTVQDQPQHF. V usage is TRBV5-6 and J usage is TRBJ1-5, with D possibly matching TRBD1 (5 bases). Per the germline V gene, CDR1 is SGHDT and CDR2 is YYEEEE. The CDR3 consists of 15 residues. V was trimmed by 3 bases and J by 5 bases, leaving 15 bases between them.

This rearrangement joins TRBV27 to TRBJ1-1, with TRBD1 matching over 8 bases. The V gene end was trimmed by 5 bases and the J gene end by 2 bases; junction bases not matched to a gene: 7. The CDR3 has 15 residues. CDR1 MNHEY and CDR2 SMNVEV come from the germline V gene (reference sequence). CDR3 sequence reads: CASSDWGTGNTEAFF. CDR3 in DNA: TGTGCCAGCAGTGACTGGGGGACAGGTAACACTGAAGCTTTCTTT.

V is TRBV18 and J is TRBJ1-2, with 7 nucleotides matching TRBD1. The germline V gene encodes CDR1 KGHSH and CDR2 LQKENI. The CDR3 has 15 amino acids. With 3 bases clipped from V and 3 bases from J, the junction kept 7 bases outside the gene matches. The CDR3 coding sequence is TGTGCCAGCTCACCGTACGACAGGGCGGACTATGGCTACACCTTC. Amino acids: CASSPYDRADYGYTF.

In DNA form, the CDR3 reads TGTGCCAGTAGTCCCGGACAGGGATCTTACAATGAGCAGTTCTTC. It is translated as CASSPGQGSYNEQFF. The V and J genes are TRBV19 and TRBJ2-1; 8 bases match TRBD1. Looked up from germline, CDR1 is LNHDA and CDR2 is SQIVND (reference sequence). V lost 5 bases to trimming and J lost 4 bases; unmatched junction nucleotides: 7. The length of the CDR3 is 15 residues.